One sample yielded the 20 T cell receptor beta chains listed below, sequenced in a study of cytomegalovirus exposure and HLA in healthy donors. This PCR relied on a set of 60 Vbeta primers and 13 Jbeta primers. Method: immunoSEQ multiplex PCR; TCRdb's copy keeps in-frame clones and lacks some. The sample has 100,000 to 150,000 clones; about 76% are singletons. The sample was PBMCs. Every receptor here comes from a man in his late teens or twenties in good health and CMV-seronegative.

This chain joins TRBV6-4 and TRBJ2-3, with 10 nucleotides matching TRBD2. The CDR3 length is 15 residues. V trimming: 3 bases; J trimming: 5 bases; junction bases outside the gene matches: 5. Germline V gene lookup returns CDR1 MRHNA and CDR2 SNTAGT. The CDR3 nucleotides are TGTGCCAGCAGTGAATTAGCGGGGGGCGAAGATACGCAGTATTTT. Protein sequence: CASSELAGGEDTQYF.

The genes are TRBV29-1 and TRBJ1-2, with a tentative D call TRBD1 (5 bases). V gave up 7 bases and J gave up 0 bases, with 18 bases separating them. The V gene's germline CDR1 is SQVTM and CDR2 ANQGSEA. There are 15 residues in the CDR3. The CDR3 nucleotides read TGCAGCGCCACGCGGCAGGGAAGTACTAACTATGGCTACACCTTC. This codes for CSATRQGSTNYGYTF.

The chain combines TRBV30 with TRBJ1-1; 7 bases agree with TRBD1. Germline CDR1 and CDR2: GTSNPN and SVGIG (reference sequence). V lost 4 bases to trimming and J lost 3 bases; unmatched junction nucleotides: 5. The CDR3 sequence is 13 residues long. CDR3 in DNA: TGTGCCTGGATTTGGCAGGGGGACACTGAAGCTTTCTTT. Protein product: CAWIWQGDTEAFF.

This clone came up once. V and J are TRBV9 and TRBJ1-2; D possibly corresponds to TRBD1 (5 bases). Germline loops: CDR1 SGDLS, CDR2 YYNGEE. The CDR3 consists of 13 residues. V lost 7 bases and J lost 4, with 14 bases in between. This CDR3 is CASGSGDLYGYTF. Here the CDR3 DNA reads TGTGCCAGCGGTTCGGGGGACCTCTATGGCTACACCTTC.

In DNA, the CDR3 is TGTGCCATCAGTGACACCAGGGTACTTAATGAAAAACTGTTTTTT. Translating gives CAISDTRVLNEKLFF. The chain employs TRBV10-3 and TRBJ1-4; D might be TRBD1 (5 bases). Germline V gene data show CDR1 as ENHRY and CDR2 as SYGVKD. Trimming shortened V by 3 bases and J by 4 bases, and 12 bases separated the two germline ends. The CDR3 extends over 15 amino acids.

This clone was observed a few times. The chain is built from TRBV30 and TRBJ1-1; D unclear. With 2 bases removed from V and 4 bases from J, the gap between germline ends came to 32 bases. CDR1 is GTSNPN, CDR2 SVGIG, per germline (reference sequence). The CDR3 runs 20 residues. CDR3 in DNA: TGTGCCTGGAGTCTCACCAACCATATCCTAGGGCTTCCGGGAGGCACTGAAGCTTTCTTT. It yields the protein CAWSLTNHILGLPGGTEAFF.

This clone was recorded a few times. The J gene is TRBJ1-5, the V gene TRBV11-2; possibly TRBD1 for D (6 bases). Per the germline V gene, CDR1 is SGHAT and CDR2 is FQNNGV. There are 17 residues in the CDR3. Trimming took off 1 base at V and 4 bases at J, with 17 bases between the two ends. The CDR3 bases are TGTGCCAGCAGCTTAGGTCTACAGGGAGAAAGGAATCAGCCCCAGCATTTT. Translated: CASSLGLQGERNQPQHF.

The chain combines TRBV7-9 with TRBJ2-1; D remains ambiguous. The CDR3 sequence is 11 residues long. Looked up from germline, CDR1 is SEHNR and CDR2 is FQNEAQ (reference sequence). Trimming pared 6 bases from V and 8 bases from J, leaving 8 bases between. CDR3 nucleotides: TGTGCCAGCAGTCTTCCTGATGAGCAGTTCTTC. As protein: CASSLPDEQFF.

The count of this clone is one. The chain carries TRBV13 and TRBJ1-2, with 10 positions matching TRBD1. Germline CDR1 and CDR2: PRHDT and FYEKMQ (reference sequence). The CDR3 totals 16 residues. V was pared by 2 bases and J by 4 bases, with 7 bases of the junction left unmatched. For the CDR3, the DNA is TGTGCCAGCAGCTTAAGTCCGGGACAGGGGACCTATGGCTACACCTTC. The encoded protein is CASSLSPGQGTYGYTF.

The genes are TRBV13 and TRBJ1-1, with D perhaps matching TRBD1 (6 bases). Trimming shortened V by 4 bases and J by 6 bases, and 9 bases separated the two germline ends. This CDR3 comprises 12 residues. CDR1 and CDR2 (germline): PRHDT, FYEKMQ (reference sequence). The CDR3 DNA follows: TGTGCCAGCAGCTCCTACAGGGCTGAAGCTTTCTTT. This encodes CASSSYRAEAFF.

The V gene is TRBV6-5, the J gene TRBJ1-5; a possible D gene is TRBD1 (6 bases). V shed 6 bases and J shed 7 bases, with 16 bases lying between them. Germline V gives CDR1 MNHEY, CDR2 SVGAGI. The CDR3 runs 14 residues. The CDR3 sequence is CASSPGHRAQPQHF. The CDR3 DNA is TGTGCCAGCAGCCCGGGACATAGGGCCCAGCCCCAGCATTTT.

The V and J genes are TRBV2 and TRBJ2-7; tentative D call: TRBD1 (6 bases). The germline CDR1 and CDR2 sequences are SNHLY and FYNNEI. V lost 7 bases and J lost 3, with 13 bases in between. The length of the CDR3 is 13 residues. The CDR3 DNA reads as TGTGCCAGCAAATACAGGGTCAGCTACGAGCAGTACTTC. Encoded protein: CASKYRVSYEQYF.

This clone was counted a single time. The chain carries TRBV6-5 and TRBJ1-1; D is ambiguous. Deletions cut 2 bases from V and 3 bases from J, with 13 bases between. CDR1 is MNHEY and CDR2 is SVGAGI in the germline V gene. The CDR3 extends over 15 amino acids. The CDR3 spells CASSYTEGPYTEAFF. The DNA for the CDR3 is TGTGCCAGCAGTTACACGGAGGGCCCGTACACTGAAGCTTTCTTT.

The chain employs TRBV9 and TRBJ1-3, with a possible D match to TRBD1 (6 bases). The CDR3 spans 19 residues. V lost 0 bases and J lost 3, with 22 bases in between. The germline CDR1 and CDR2 sequences are SGDLS and YYNGEE. The CDR3 sequence: CASSVASSFRQDFGNTIYF. The CDR3 DNA reads as TGTGCCAGCAGCGTAGCTTCTTCTTTTCGACAGGACTTTGGAAACACCATATATTTT. Complete variable domain (other parts from reference TRBV9 and TRBJ1-3): DSGVTQTPKHLITATGQRVTLRCSPRSGDLSVYWYQQSLDQGLQFLIQYYNGEERAKGNILERFSAQQFPDLHSELNLSSLELGDSALYFCASSVASSFRQDFGNTIYFGEGSWLTVV.

This chain uses TRBV4-3 with TRBJ2-4; 9 bases match TRBD1. The CDR3 is made up of 17 amino acids. The V gene end was trimmed by 1 base and the J gene end by 6 bases; junction bases not matched to a gene: 10. CDR1 is LGHNA, CDR2 YSLEER, per germline. The CDR3 region has the DNA TGCGCCAGCAGCCAAGTCTGGACCGGGACAGGGCTAAACATTCAGTACTTC. This encodes CASSQVWTGTGLNIQYF.

V and J are TRBV7-2 and TRBJ2-3; D uncertain. The germline V gene has CDR1 SGHTA and CDR2 FQGNSA. The CDR3 runs 15 residues. V was pared by 1 base and J by 0 bases, with 8 bases between. CDR3 loop: CASSLVKASTDTQYF. For the CDR3, the DNA is TGTGCCAGCAGCTTAGTGAAAGCTAGCACAGATACGCAGTATTTT.

This chain connects TRBV27 to TRBJ1-6; 11 nucleotides align to TRBD1. Germline assignment: CDR1 MNHEY and CDR2 SMNVEV (reference sequence). This CDR3 spans 17 amino acids. The V segment lost 4 bases and the J segment 9 bases; nucleotides outside the gene matches: 11. The CDR3 reads CASSSPGQGARGSPLHF. The CDR3 bases are TGTGCCAGCAGTTCCCCCGGACAGGGGGCGCGAGGTTCACCCCTCCACTTT.

This chain links TRBV19 with TRBJ1-3, with TRBD1 matching over 10 bases. The CDR3 sequence is 16 residues long. The V and J ends lost 5 bases and 10 bases, in that order; junction bases with no gene match: 14. Germline V gene data show CDR1 as LNHDA and CDR2 as SQIVND (reference sequence). CDR3 protein: CASSRRGTGVSRTIYF. In nucleotides, the CDR3 is TGTGCCAGTAGTCGCCGCGGGACAGGGGTGAGTCGGACCATATATTTT.

This clone was picked up a small number of times. The chain is built from TRBV28 and TRBJ1-3; 7 bases fit TRBD1. Per the germline V gene, CDR1 is MDHEN and CDR2 is SYDVKM. CDR3 length: 14 residues. V dropped 8 bases and J dropped 0; count of bases not matched to a gene: 4. Here the CDR3 DNA reads TGTGCCAGCGACAGGGACCTCTCTGGAAACACCATATATTTT. Translated, it gives CASDRDLSGNTIYF.

For the CDR3, the DNA is TGCGCCAGCAGCCAAGTAAGAGTTCCTGCCTATGGCTACACCTTC. This codes for CASSQVRVPAYGYTF. The chain links TRBV4-3 to TRBJ1-2; D uncertain. This CDR3 has 15 residues. V gave up 1 base and J gave up 4 bases, with 13 bases separating them. CDR1 and CDR2 from the germline V gene are LGHNA and YSLEER.